This passage covers 27 T cell receptor beta chains from one sample sequenced in a study of siplizumab effects on memory and regulatory T cells. Sequencing was performed with immunoSEQ multiplex PCR; in TCRdb, only in-frame clones are kept and a portion is missing. Among some 100,000 clones, approximately 92% were seen once, and the ten largest hold roughly 2.7%. The sample was CD4+ T cells sorted from blood. These receptors were taken from a human donor in good health. Some clones in this sample may be carry-over from other donors' samples.

V is TRBV28 and J is TRBJ2-7; D is undetermined. The CDR3 is made up of 13 amino acids. CDR1 and CDR2 (germline): MDHEN, SYDVKM. The germline V and J ends were trimmed by 3 bases and 7 bases, with 13 bases remaining between them. The CDR3 DNA follows: TGTGCCAGCAGTTTGGGTAGGGTCGGGGAGCAGTACTTC. It is translated as CASSLGRVGEQYF.

The chain links TRBV4-1 to TRBJ2-5, with 7 bases matching TRBD2. V shed 5 bases and J 3 bases; nucleotides not matched to a gene: 12. There are 16 residues in the CDR3. Per the germline V gene, CDR1 is MGHRA and CDR2 is YSYEKL. CDR3 sequence (DNA): TGCGCCAGCAGCTACAGTGGCGGGGGAATTAAAGAGACCCAGTACTTC. It is translated as CASSYSGGGIKETQYF.

DNA for the CDR3: TGTGCCAGCAGCTTAGGGGCCAAGGGTTGGGGATCTAACTATGGCTACACCTTC. This sequence encodes CASSLGAKGWGSNYGYTF. The V call is TRBV7-3, the J call TRBJ1-2; a weak D match, TRBD1 (5 bases). The germline V and J ends were trimmed by 2 bases and 0 bases, with 19 bases remaining between them. Germline lookup yields CDR1 SGHTA and CDR2 FQGTGA. The CDR3 consists of 18 residues.

The DNA for the CDR3 is TGTGCCAGCAGATTTTCGGACAGAGTCACTGAAGCTTTCTTT. Amino acids: CASRFSDRVTEAFF. This chain links TRBV14 with TRBJ1-1; weak D call: TRBD1 (6 bases). Trimming shortened V by 6 bases and J by 4 bases, and 15 bases separated the two germline ends. Looked up from germline, CDR1 is SGHDN and CDR2 is FVKESK. This CDR3 region has 14 residues.

This rearrangement joins TRBV18 to TRBJ1-1; D perhaps matches TRBD1 (5 bases). The germline V gene encodes CDR1 KGHSH and CDR2 LQKENI. The CDR3 totals 14 residues. V lost 3 bases and J lost 5, with 13 bases in between. As DNA, the CDR3 is TGTGCCAGCTCACCTTCGGGACTGGTAACTGAAGCTTTCTTT. This codes for CASSPSGLVTEAFF.

This clone was recorded once. The rearrangement links TRBV7-3 to TRBJ1-1; D is perhaps TRBD1 (5 bases). The germline V gene encodes CDR1 SGHTA and CDR2 FQGTGA. V was trimmed by 0 bases and J by 5 bases, leaving 7 bases between them. The CDR3 spans 13 residues. The CDR3 DNA reads TGTGCCAGCAGCTTAACCGGGGGGACTGAAGCTTTCTTT. It encodes CASSLTGGTEAFF.

V usage is TRBV27 and J usage is TRBJ2-1; 9 bases are a match to TRBD1. J gave up 5 bases and V 6 bases, and 8 bases lay outside the gene matches. The CDR3 extends over 15 amino acids. Per the germline V gene, CDR1 is MNHEY and CDR2 is SMNVEV (reference sequence). DNA for the CDR3: TGTGCCAGCAGACGCGACAGGGGGGCCCACAATGAGCAGTTCTTC. Its protein is CASRRDRGAHNEQFF.

The chain recombines TRBV5-1 with TRBJ2-6; the D gene is possibly TRBD2 (6 bases). Trimming took 4 bases from V and 0 from J, leaving 20 bases between them. The germline CDR1 and CDR2 sequences are SGHRS and YFSETQ. The CDR3 loop spans 19 amino acids. The CDR3 nucleotides read TGCGCCAGCAGCCCTAATTCGGGGGTAGGGCTCTCTGGGGCCAACGTCCTGACTTTC. Translation: CASSPNSGVGLSGANVLTF.

This chain uses TRBV19 with TRBJ1-5; no clear D. CDR1 is LNHDA, CDR2 SQIVND, per germline (reference sequence). V was clipped by 4 bases and J by 0 bases, with 19 bases between them. The CDR3 loop spans 18 amino acids. CDR3 in amino acids: CASSKRARQSYSNQPQHF. DNA for the CDR3: TGTGCCAGTAGTAAAAGGGCCCGTCAATCCTATAGCAATCAGCCCCAGCATTTT.

The rearrangement links TRBV2 to TRBJ1-1, with D uncertain. The germline CDR1 and CDR2 sequences are SNHLY and FYNNEI. V lost 6 bases and J 6 bases, leaving 14 bases between the germline ends. The CDR3 extends over 13 amino acids. The DNA for the CDR3 is TGTGCCAGCAGATACAGCTTCCTCGCTGAAGCTTTCTTT. It translates to CASRYSFLAEAFF.

The V gene is TRBV19, the J gene TRBJ2-4, with D possibly being TRBD2 (5 bases). The length of the CDR3 is 13 residues. The germline gives CDR1 LNHDA, CDR2 SQIVND (reference sequence). V lost 10 bases to trimming and J lost 1 base, with 11 bases between them. The CDR3 loop is CATRASAKNIQYF. DNA of the CDR3: TGTGCCACGAGGGCGTCGGCCAAAAACATTCAGTACTTC.

V gene TRBV7-8 combines with J gene TRBJ2-3, with D tentatively TRBD2 (6 bases). Trimming stripped 2 bases from V and 3 bases from J, with 12 bases between. The CDR3 extends over 15 amino acids. CDR1 and CDR2 (germline): SGHVS, FQNEAQ. CDR3 in amino acids: CASSLWRERTDTQYF. The CDR3 DNA follows: TGTGCCAGCAGCTTATGGAGGGAGAGGACAGATACGCAGTATTTT.

This clone showed up just a few times. The chain employs TRBV18 and TRBJ2-7, with TRBD2 matching over 13 bases. This CDR3 spans 13 amino acids. The ends lost 3 bases at V and 10 bases at J; junction bases unmatched: 3. Germline CDR1 KGHSH, CDR2 LQKENI. As DNA, the CDR3 is TGTGCCAGCTCACCCGGGACTAGCGGGGAACAGTACTTC. It translates to CASSPGTSGEQYF.

The chain joins TRBV18 to TRBJ1-1, with a tentative D call TRBD1 (6 bases). Germline V lookup: CDR1 KGHSH, CDR2 LQKENI. Trimming shortened V by 3 bases and J by 4 bases, and 15 bases separated the two germline ends. The CDR3 is 15 amino acids. The CDR3 region is CASSPRAEGVTEAFF. DNA of the CDR3: TGTGCCAGCTCACCCCGAGCTGAGGGGGTCACTGAAGCTTTCTTT.

The gene calls are TRBV6-1 and TRBJ2-1; D unclear. Germline loops: CDR1 MNHNS, CDR2 SASEGT. The CDR3 runs 13 residues. V lost 5 bases to trimming and J lost 9 bases, with 14 bases between them. The CDR3 DNA sequence: TGTGCCAGCAGTTTGAACCAGGCGGTTGAGCAGTTCTTC. Encoded protein: CASSLNQAVEQFF.

CDR3 sequence: CASTISGSYGYTF. The DNA of the CDR3 is TGTGCCAGCACCATATCCGGGAGCTATGGCTACACCTTC. The V and J genes are TRBV6-6 and TRBJ1-2; unclear D gene. This CDR3 spans 13 amino acids. The germline V and J ends were trimmed by 7 bases and 4 bases, with 13 bases remaining between them. In germline, CDR1 is MNHNY, CDR2 SVGAGI (reference sequence).

The chain joins TRBV19 to TRBJ2-5; 8 bases fit TRBD1. This CDR3 has 14 residues. The V segment lost 7 bases and the J segment 5 bases; nucleotides outside the gene matches: 9. Looked up from germline, CDR1 is LNHDA and CDR2 is SQIVND (reference sequence). The CDR3 is CASNMGDRWETQYF. The CDR3 DNA is TGTGCCAGTAACATGGGGGACAGGTGGGAGACCCAGTACTTC.

J is TRBJ2-7 and V is TRBV14; the match to TRBD1 covers 7 bases. There are 16 residues in the CDR3. The junction had 9 bases not matched to a gene; V was cut back by 3 bases and J by 1 base. The germline V gene encodes CDR1 SGHDN and CDR2 FVKESK. CDR3 region: CASSHRTGKRSYEQYF. The DNA of the CDR3 is TGTGCCAGCAGCCACCGGACAGGCAAGCGGTCCTACGAGCAGTACTTC.

This rearrangement joins TRBV4-1 to TRBJ1-3; D call uncertain. The CDR3 contains 15 residues. Trimming stripped 4 bases from V and 0 bases from J, with 10 bases between. CDR1 is MGHRA and CDR2 is YSYEKL in the germline V gene. The CDR3 loop is CASSRTAISGNTIYF. CDR3 nucleotides: TGCGCCAGCAGCCGTACGGCGATCTCTGGAAACACCATATATTTT.

The genes are TRBV27 and TRBJ2-5; TRBD2 matches at 8 bases. The DNA end is more similar to TRBJ2-7, so the J call may be wrong. The CDR3 loop spans 13 amino acids. CDR1 is MNHEY, CDR2 SMNVEV, per germline (reference sequence). The CDR3 protein is CASTSGSGYEQYF. The CDR3 DNA sequence: TGTGCCAGCACGAGCGGGAGTGGGTACGAGCAGTACTTC.

The chain recombines TRBV11-3 with TRBJ2-3; D uncertain. CDR1 and CDR2 (germline): SGHNT, YENEEA. Trimming stripped 5 bases from V and 2 bases from J, with 8 bases between. The CDR3 consists of 13 residues. The CDR3 coding sequence is TGTGCCAGCAGCCCCCGAGCCACAGATACGCAGTATTTT. Its translation is CASSPRATDTQYF. The full variable domain, completed using reference TRBV11-3 and TRBJ2-3, is EAGVVQSPRYKIIEKKQPVAFWCNPISGHNTLYWYLQNLGQGPELLIRYENEEAVDDSQLPKDRFSAERLKGVDSTLKIQPAELGDSAVYLCASSPRATDTQYFGPGTRLTVL.

This clone was observed a handful of times. The DNA of the CDR3 is TGTGCCAGCACTCCGGGACACCTCTCCTACGAGCAGTACTTC. Protein: CASTPGHLSYEQYF. This chain joins TRBV19 and TRBJ2-7; tentatively, D is TRBD1 (6 bases). V dropped 9 bases and J dropped 0 bases, with 15 bases sitting between them. CDR3 size: 14 residues. The V gene's germline CDR1 is LNHDA and CDR2 SQIVND (reference sequence).

The chain's CDR3 is CASSPGGGKLSGELFF. The CDR3 DNA reads TGTGCCAGCAGCCCTGGAGGGGGAAAATTGTCCGGGGAGCTGTTTTTT. V gene TRBV5-4 combines with J gene TRBJ2-2, with D perhaps assigned TRBD1 or TRBD2 (6 bases each). The length of the CDR3 is 16 residues. Germline V gene data show CDR1 as SGHNT and CDR2 as YYREEE (reference sequence). Trimming stripped 4 bases from V and 6 bases from J, with 19 bases between.

The chain carries TRBV12-5 and TRBJ1-6; the D is unclear. This CDR3 region has 16 residues. The V gene's germline CDR1 is LGHNT and CDR2 FRNRAP. Trimming left V 7 bases short and J 6 bases short, with 19 bases between. DNA of the CDR3: TGTGCTAGTGTAAACTCCCCCCGACAACTTAATTCACCCCTCCACTTT. Protein sequence: CASVNSPRQLNSPLHF.

Points on this clone: At one boundary the junction diverges from the germline segment, which might be a read error. The chain is built from TRBV6-1 and TRBJ2-5, with D hard to call. Germline lookup yields CDR1 MNHNS and CDR2 SASEGT. CDR3 size: 15 residues. The CDR3 spells CASIEVGDGWETQYF. DNA for the CDR3: TGTGCCAGCATTGAAGTTGGAGACGGGTGGGAGACCCAGTACTTC.

The chain combines TRBV6-1 with TRBJ2-4; D remains unclear. V was cut by 10 bases and J by 0 bases, with 13 bases left in between. Per the germline V gene, CDR1 is MNHNS and CDR2 is SASEGT. The CDR3 is 14 amino acids. The CDR3 region has the DNA TGTGCCACTCTGGAGCTCCTAGCCAAAAACATTCAGTACTTC. It yields the protein CATLELLAKNIQYF.

The genes are TRBV2 and TRBJ2-7; 8 bases line up with TRBD2. The CDR3 totals 17 residues. The V and J ends lost 5 bases and 3 bases, in that order; junction bases with no gene match: 15. Germline assignment: CDR1 SNHLY and CDR2 FYNNEI. The CDR3 DNA is TGTGCCAGCAGTCTAGCGGGCATATCCAATGGAATCTACGAGCAGTACTTC. Its protein product is CASSLAGISNGIYEQYF.